This T cell receptor beta chain was documented in a study of Ad26.COV2.S vaccination and SARS-CoV-2 variants. Measured with immunoSEQ multiplex PCR; TCRdb has only the in-frame clones, and not every one. This table has approximately 410,000 clones, around 93% appearing once. Indicated treatment: approximately 18 received Ad26.COV2.S at low or high dose, single or two shots; about 5 received placebo; per-sample allocation not given. Sampling happened 63 days after the first vaccine or placebo injection. The TCR was taken from a person aged 18-60 years who received the Ad26.COV2.S COVID-19 vaccine or a placebo. The source was peripheral blood, collected in a trial of Ad26.COV2.S vaccine versus placebo.

The chain's CDR3 is CSVCRQTNTEAFF. The CDR3 DNA reads TGCAGCGTTTGTCGACAGACGAACACTGAAGCTTTCTTT. This chain connects TRBV29-1 to TRBJ1-1; possible D gene TRBD1, 5 bases. V shed 5 bases and J shed 1 base, with 11 bases lying between them. The V gene's germline CDR1 is SQVTM and CDR2 ANQGSEA. This CDR3 comprises 13 residues. The full variable domain, completed using reference TRBV29-1 and TRBJ1-1, is SAVISQKPSRDICQRGTSLTIQCQVDSQVTMMFWYRQQPGQSLTLIATANQGSEATYESGFVIDKFPISRPNLTFSTLTVSNMSPEDSSIYLCSVCRQTNTEAFFGQGTRLTVV.